This T cell receptor (beta chain) is from a study of T-cell memory formation after mild COVID-19. This clonotype was detected only a few times. Its matching antigen is unknown. One entry per CDR3 protein, called by TCRdb with MiXCR from the 5' RACE reads. The sample includes 100,000 to 150,000 distinct CDR3 sequences, approximately 5.9% of them seen just once. Germline CDR1 SGHRS, CDR2 YFSETQ. The CDR3 loop spans 15 amino acids. V lost 0 bases, J lost 4 bases, and 10 bases lay in between. Study-level findings and limits: Within pre-infection memory, some responding clones were found, suggesting cross-reactive memory joined.

The receptor was isolated from an adult woman who had mild COVID-19 (a few samples of this study predate the infection). Cell type and time point are not known. Material for sequencing was PBMCs or a T cell subset sorted from them (not recorded which). This sequence joins TRBV5-1 and TRBJ2-2, with D perhaps TRBD1 (6 bases). The CDR3 loop is CASSLGQAITGELFF. The CDR3 nucleotides are TGCGCCAGCAGCTTGGGACAGGCCATCACCGGGGAGCTGTTTTTT.